Following are 20 T cell receptor beta chains from one sample sequenced in a study of OX40 agonist ivuxolimab in advanced cancers. Produced via immunoSEQ multiplex PCR; TCRdb's table is partial and in-frame only. The data show around 140,000 clones, approximately 94% seen once. Sequences were derived from CD4+ or CD8+ T cells sorted from blood, sampled in a trial of the OX40 agonist ivuxolimab. The receptor set was obtained from an adult with an advanced solid tumor such as melanoma, head and neck, liver or kidney cancer.

This rearrangement joins TRBV9 to TRBJ1-2; 7 nucleotides align to TRBD1. The CDR3 loop spans 14 amino acids. The V and J ends lost 3 bases and 5 bases, in that order; junction bases with no gene match: 7. The V gene's germline CDR1 is SGDLS and CDR2 YYNGEE. CDR3 coding DNA: TGTGCCAGCAGCGCCCGGACAGGAGGGTATGGCTACACCTTC. It yields the protein CASSARTGGYGYTF. Full variable domain (outside the CDR3, taken from reference TRBV9 and TRBJ1-2): DSGVTQTPKHLITATGQRVTLRCSPRSGDLSVYWYQQSLDQGLQFLIQYYNGEERAKGNILERFSAQQFPDLHSELNLSSLELGDSALYFCASSARTGGYGYTFGSGTRLTVV.

This clone was picked up one time. The chain has TRBV6-6 and TRBJ2-5; D is uncertain. V lost 4 bases and J lost 4, with 19 bases in between. The CDR3 runs 16 residues. Germline V CDR1 and CDR2: MNHNY, SVGAGI (reference sequence). DNA for the CDR3: TGTGCCAGCAGTTCCCATCAGACCCGTTCGAGAGAGACCCAGTACTTC. Its protein is CASSSHQTRSRETQYF.

The chain recombines TRBV11-3 with TRBJ2-7, with no clear D. V was pared by 5 bases and J by 0 bases, with 8 bases between. This CDR3 contains 13 residues. The germline V gene encodes CDR1 SGHNT and CDR2 YENEEA. The DNA of the CDR3 is TGTGCCAGCAGCACGGACGCCTCCTACGAGCAGTACTTC. This gives the protein CASSTDASYEQYF.

This chain joins TRBV7-2 and TRBJ1-1, with D possibly being TRBD1 (5 bases). Trimming shortened V by 1 base and J by 4 bases, and 10 bases separated the two germline ends. The germline gives CDR1 SGHTA, CDR2 FQGNSA. The CDR3 runs 14 residues. The CDR3 region has the DNA TGTGCCAGCAGCTTAGATCCTGGGGCCACTGAAGCTTTCTTT. It specifies CASSLDPGATEAFF.

The chain couples TRBV4-2 to TRBJ2-1; D may be TRBD2 (5 bases). Germline loops: CDR1 LGHNA, CDR2 YNFKEQ. The CDR3 contains 15 residues. The ends were cut back, 1 base at V and 0 bases at J, with 7 bases in the middle. CDR3 nucleotides: TGTGCCAGCAGCCAAGGGGGAGACTCCTACAATGAGCAGTTCTTC. The encoded protein is CASSQGGDSYNEQFF.

The chain recombines TRBV4-1 with TRBJ2-1; D unresolved. The CDR3 covers 12 residues. Trimming shortened V by 2 bases and J by 7 bases, and 6 bases separated the two germline ends. The germline CDR1 and CDR2 sequences are MGHRA and YSYEKL. The CDR3 is CASSQFVNEQFF. The CDR3 DNA is TGCGCCAGCAGCCAATTCGTAAATGAGCAGTTCTTC.

The V and J genes are TRBV18 and TRBJ1-2; 10 nucleotides line up with TRBD1. J gave up 6 bases and V 3 bases, and 13 bases lay outside the gene matches. CDR3 length equals 17 residues. Germline values: CDR1 KGHSH, CDR2 LQKENI. The CDR3 region is CASSPLTGGAGLDGYTF. The DNA of the CDR3 is TGTGCCAGCTCACCCCTGACAGGGGGCGCGGGTCTTGATGGCTACACCTTC.

The sample holds one count of this clone. This chain joins TRBV18 and TRBJ2-7, with TRBD1 matching over 7 bases. With 4 bases clipped from V and 0 bases from J, the junction kept 3 bases outside the gene matches. The germline V gene encodes CDR1 KGHSH and CDR2 LQKENI. The CDR3 totals 14 residues. CDR3 in amino acids: CASSQQGSSYEQYF. The CDR3 region has the DNA TGTGCCAGCTCACAACAGGGGTCCTCCTACGAGCAGTACTTC.

CDR3 DNA: TGCAGCGTGGCACGGAACACTGAAGCTTTCTTT. This translates into CSVARNTEAFF. The chain employs TRBV29-1 and TRBJ1-1; D is uncertain. The CDR3 consists of 11 residues. Germline V gene lookup returns CDR1 SQVTM and CDR2 ANQGSEA. V lost 6 bases, J lost 1 base, and 6 bases lay in between.

V usage is TRBV6-5 and J usage is TRBJ1-3; no clear D gene. Germline V gene data show CDR1 as MNHEY and CDR2 as SVGAGI. The CDR3 runs 10 residues. V shed 5 bases and J shed 8 bases, with 4 bases lying between them. The CDR3 is CASSEDTIYF. In DNA form, the CDR3 reads TGTGCCAGCAGTGAGGACACCATATATTTT.

The CDR3 DNA reads as TGTGCCAGCAGCTTGGGGGACAGGAGGGCAGAGACCCAGTACTTC. Translation gives CASSLGDRRAETQYF. This chain links TRBV5-6 with TRBJ2-5; TRBD1 matches 8 bases. The J segment lost 4 bases and the V segment lost 0 bases, leaving 5 bases of the junction unmatched. The CDR3 consists of 15 residues. Germline V gene sequence: CDR1 SGHDT, CDR2 YYEEEE.

J is TRBJ2-7 and V is TRBV4-3; the D is unclear. The CDR3 consists of 14 residues. Trimming took off 0 bases at V and 6 bases at J, with 12 bases between the two ends. Germline V CDR1 and CDR2: LGHNA, YSLEER. As DNA, the CDR3 is TGCGCCAGCAGCCAAGAGGTAACAGCAGGCGAGCAGTACTTC. The encoded protein is CASSQEVTAGEQYF.

The chain carries TRBV7-3 and TRBJ2-3; 10 nucleotides agree with TRBD2. The CDR3 sequence is 15 residues long. V lost 5 bases, J lost 1 base, and 3 bases stayed unmatched. Germline V gene lookup returns CDR1 SGHTA and CDR2 FQGTGA. The CDR3 region is CASSRTSGRTDTQYF. CDR3 bases: TGTGCCAGCAGCCGGACTAGCGGCCGCACAGATACGCAGTATTTT.

The chain couples TRBV28 to TRBJ2-3, with a tentative D call TRBD2 (6 bases). The CDR3 has 16 amino acids. Trimming took off 4 bases at V and 4 bases at J, with 18 bases between the two ends. The germline V gene has CDR1 MDHEN and CDR2 SYDVKM. The CDR3 loop is CASSSPGVRAADTQYF. CDR3 sequence (DNA): TGTGCCAGCAGTTCCCCGGGAGTACGGGCCGCAGATACGCAGTATTTT. Drawing the rest from reference TRBV28 and TRBJ2-3, the complete variable domain is DVKVTQSSRYLVKRTGEKVFLECVQDMDHENMFWYRQDPGLGLRLIYFSYDVKMKEKGDIPEGYSVSREKKERFSLILESASTNQTSMYLCASSSPGVRAADTQYFGPGTRLTVL.

The gene calls are TRBV7-2 and TRBJ1-3; 7 nucleotides line up with TRBD1. CDR3 size: 14 residues. Germline assignment: CDR1 SGHTA and CDR2 FQGNSA. V lost 5 bases to trimming and J lost 6 bases; unmatched junction nucleotides: 7. CDR3 amino acids: CASSPRTGLNTIYF. CDR3 DNA sequence: TGTGCCAGCAGCCCCCGGACAGGTCTAAACACCATATATTTT.

Only a few counts were recorded for this clone. The chain is built from TRBV5-4 and TRBJ1-5, with 7 bases matching TRBD1. This CDR3 has 13 amino acids. V was clipped by 4 bases and J by 7 bases; unmatched bases: 5. The V gene's germline CDR1 is SGHNT and CDR2 YYREEE (reference sequence). The CDR3 reads CASSGDRGQPQHF. The DNA of the CDR3 is TGTGCCAGCAGCGGGGACAGAGGACAGCCCCAGCATTTT.

The chain links TRBV6-5 to TRBJ1-5, with D hard to call. V was shortened by 0 bases and J by 0 bases, with 3 bases between the two germline ends. This CDR3 region has 14 residues. Germline V gene lookup returns CDR1 MNHEY and CDR2 SVGAGI. The CDR3 loop is CASSYSASNQPQHF. For the CDR3, the DNA is TGTGCCAGCAGTTACTCTGCTAGCAATCAGCCCCAGCATTTT.

This clone was recorded once. The rearrangement uses TRBV5-1 and TRBJ2-3; TRBD1 matches 7 bases. CDR1 is SGHRS, CDR2 YFSETQ, per germline. The CDR3 sequence is 16 residues long. The junction had 9 bases not matched to a gene; V was cut back by 4 bases and J by 1 base. CDR3 sequence reads: CASSPGQAGGTDTQYF. The CDR3 DNA sequence: TGCGCCAGCAGCCCAGGACAGGCAGGGGGCACAGATACGCAGTATTTT.

The chain uses TRBV2 and TRBJ1-5; 7 bases match TRBD1. V shed 4 bases, J shed 5 bases, and the junction held 5 bases outside the gene matches. This CDR3 region has 14 residues. The germline V gene has CDR1 SNHLY and CDR2 FYNNEI. CDR3 sequence reads: CASSGWDSDQPQHF. CDR3 in DNA: TGTGCCAGCAGTGGTTGGGACAGTGATCAGCCCCAGCATTTT.

This sequence joins TRBV6-5 and TRBJ2-7, with TRBD1 identical over 7 bases. CDR1 and CDR2 from the germline V gene are MNHEY and SVGAGI. The CDR3 sequence is 14 residues long. The V and J ends lost 5 bases and 1 base, in that order; junction bases with no gene match: 5. The CDR3 coding sequence is TGTGCCAGCAGTGAATGGGACAGATCCTACGAGCAGTACTTC. Protein: CASSEWDRSYEQYF.